This TCR beta chain was found in a study of blood T cell repertoires in COVID-19. This CDR3 region has 16 residues. Germline values: CDR1 MNHEY, CDR2 SVGEGT. With 0 bases clipped from V and 5 bases from J, the junction kept 10 bases outside the gene matches. Original analysis: Nucleated cell number was recorded as an estimate derived from reference gene primer amplification. The protocol was immunoSEQ multiplex PCR, while the TCRdb copy is restricted to in-frame clones and leaves out a portion. V and J calls and clone size follow that table, whereas D and trimming were derived from the DNA. The sample has under 300,000 clones, roughly 82% seen once.

The TCR sequence derives from a man older than 75 with acute or convalescent COVID-19. J is TRBJ2-7 and V is TRBV6-2 or TRBV6-3, with TRBD2 matching over 7 bases. Input material: peripheral blood. The DNA of the CDR3 is TGTGCCAGCAGTTACTCGAATTCGACTAGCTTCCACGAGCAGTACTTC. As protein: CASSYSNSTSFHEQYF.